Listed below are T cell receptor beta chains from one sample, sequenced in a study of T cells after yellow fever vaccination. One entry per CDR3 protein results from TCRdb running MiXCR on the 5' RACE reads. The sample lists hundreds of thousands of distinct CDR3 sequences; 7% to 9% were seen once. The sequencing here drew on PBMCs, taken roughly 46 days after the first yellow fever vaccination. The receptor set was obtained from a man younger than 30 who received the YFV17D yellow fever vaccine. Both conserved end residues are part of each CDR3. The order of the fields is J gene, V gene, D gene, clone size, CDR3 protein, CDR3 DNA. The D gene is left open where the match is weak. Clone size is stated in some rows and not others, as once, few, many or a class when expanded.

J gene: TRBJ1-6
V gene: TRBV6-4
D gene: TRBD1
clone size: few
CDR3 protein: CAKEQGYGFFNSPLHF
CDR3 DNA: TGTGCCAAGGAACAGGGGTACGGCTTCTTTAATTCACCCCTCCACTTT

J gene: TRBJ1-1
V gene: TRBV7-3
D gene: .
clone size: .
CDR3 protein: CASSLSPREKNTEAFF
CDR3 DNA: TGTGCCAGCAGCTTAAGCCCTCGGGAGAAGAACACTGAAGCTTTCTTT

J gene: TRBJ2-5
V gene: TRBV20-1
D gene: TRBD2
clone size: many
CDR3 protein: CSASGQLAGGRGQETQYF
CDR3 DNA: TGCAGTGCTAGCGGTCAGCTAGCGGGGGGCCGGGGCCAAGAGACCCAGTACTTC

J gene: TRBJ2-5
V gene: TRBV5-1
D gene: .
clone size: .
CDR3 protein: CASSGSETQYF
CDR3 DNA: TGCGCCAGCAGCGGGTCGGAGACCCAGTACTTC

J gene: TRBJ2-7
V gene: TRBV20-1
D gene: TRBD2
clone size: few
CDR3 protein: CSARRGFSYEQYF
CDR3 DNA: TGCAGTGCCAGGCGGGGGTTCTCCTACGAGCAGTACTTC

J gene: TRBJ2-1
V gene: TRBV15
D gene: .
clone size: few
CDR3 protein: CATSRGGGQLYNEQFF
CDR3 DNA: TGTGCCACCAGCAGAGGGGGGGGCCAGCTCTACAATGAGCAGTTCTTC

J gene: TRBJ2-1
V gene: TRBV24-1
D gene: TRBD1
clone size: .
CDR3 protein: CATSDSGTGTHNEQFF
CDR3 DNA: TGTGCCACCAGTGATTCCGGGACAGGGACGCACAATGAGCAGTTCTTC

J gene: TRBJ2-5
V gene: TRBV7-2
D gene: .
clone size: few
CDR3 protein: CASSLYEGPLRTQYF
CDR3 DNA: TGTGCCAGCAGCTTATATGAGGGGCCCCTAAGGACCCAGTACTTC

J gene: TRBJ2-5
V gene: TRBV12-3/TRBV12-4
D gene: .
clone size: few
CDR3 protein: CASSLSYREETQYF
CDR3 DNA: TGTGCCAGCAGTTTAAGTTACAGGGAAGAGACCCAGTACTTC

J gene: TRBJ2-1
V gene: TRBV24-1
D gene: TRBD1
clone size: few
CDR3 protein: CATSDLETGDSYNEQFF
CDR3 DNA: TGTGCCACCAGTGATTTGGAGACAGGGGATTCCTACAATGAGCAGTTCTTC

J gene: TRBJ2-5
V gene: TRBV29-1
D gene: TRBD1
clone size: .
CDR3 protein: CSVEGPLGWTGGNWAQYF
CDR3 DNA: TGCAGCGTTGAAGGCCCCCTGGGGTGGACAGGGGGCAATTGGGCCCAGTACTTC

J gene: TRBJ2-1
V gene: TRBV5-1
D gene: TRBD2
clone size: .
CDR3 protein: CASSLDPPSGGSYNEQFF
CDR3 DNA: TGCGCCAGCAGCTTGGACCCGCCTAGCGGGGGGTCCTACAATGAGCAGTTCTTC

J gene: TRBJ2-7
V gene: TRBV19
D gene: .
clone size: few
CDR3 protein: CASSMNSGQYYEQYF
CDR3 DNA: TGTGCCAGTAGCATGAACTCTGGACAGTACTACGAGCAGTACTTC

J gene: TRBJ1-2
V gene: TRBV11-2
D gene: .
clone size: few
CDR3 protein: CASSLDRRRYTF
CDR3 DNA: TGTGCCAGCAGCTTAGATCGTCGCCGCTACACCTTC